This is a list of T cell receptor beta chains from one sample in a study of shared clonotypes between healthy human individuals. Assay used: immunoSEQ multiplex PCR; TCRdb lists only in-frame clones, some missing. Of hundreds of thousands of clones in the sample, approximately 79% were seen once. Material for sequencing was memory CD4+ T cells sorted from blood. Source of these receptors: a young woman in good health. Each CDR3 is given with its conserved first and last residue. The D gene is left open where the match is weak. Size tells how often a clone was seen (once, few, many) or the class of an expanded clone, and some rows leave it out.

clone_size j_call d_call v_call cdr3_nt cdr3_aa
once TRBJ2-4 - TRBV7-2 TGTGCCAGCAGCTTATTAGGAGCCAAAAACATTCAGTACTTC CASSLLGAKNIQYF
many TRBJ2-5 - TRBV7-9 TGTGCCGACCGGGAGATGGGAGAGACCCAGTACTTC CADREMGETQYF
- TRBJ2-2 - TRBV18 TGTGCCAGCTCACCAAGGACAGATAACGGGGAGCTGTTTTTT CASSPRTDNGELFF
- TRBJ2-5 - TRBV6-6 TGTGCCAGCAGTTACTCAACCGGGACACAAGAGACCCAGTACTTC CASSYSTGTQETQYF
- TRBJ2-3 - TRBV28 TGTGCCAGCAAGGGCAGGGGGGCCGTTCATACGCAGTATTTT CASKGRGAVHTQYF
few TRBJ1-4 - TRBV2 TGTGCCAGCAGTGAAGCACCGGTAAAACTGTTTTTT CASSEAPVKLFF
- TRBJ2-1 TRBD2 TRBV4-1 TGCGCCAGCAGCCCCCGGGGGACTAGCCCAATGTCCTACAATGAGCAGTTCTTC CASSPRGTSPMSYNEQFF
few TRBJ1-4 - TRBV19 TGTGCCAGTACCAGGGGCACAACTAATGAAAAACTGTTTTTT CASTRGTTNEKLFF
- TRBJ1-5 TRBD1 TRBV27 TGTGCCAGCAGTGACAGGACAGGGATCAGGAATCAGCCCCAGCATTTT CASSDRTGIRNQPQHF
- TRBJ1-2 - TRBV29-1 TGCAGCGTCGATACCATAAGGCTAAATGGCTACACCTTC CSVDTIRLNGYTF
- TRBJ2-7 TRBD2 TRBV19 TGTGCCAGTCGAGACGGGACTAGCGATATCTACGAGCAGTACTTC CASRDGTSDIYEQYF
many TRBJ2-1 - TRBV5-3 TGTGCCAGAAGCTATGAGGGGGACAATGAGCAGTTCTTC CARSYEGDNEQFF
many TRBJ1-5 - TRBV5-1 TGCGCCAGCAGCTTAGGGGGACCCATTAGCAATCAGCCCCAGCATTTT CASSLGGPISNQPQHF
- TRBJ2-1 TRBD2 TRBV7-6 TGTGCCAGCAGCTTATCCCCTGGACTAGCCTACGGCTACAATGAGCAGTTCTTC CASSLSPGLAYGYNEQFF
- TRBJ1-5 - TRBV5-5 TGTGCCAGCAGCCCGAAGGGGACGGGTCAGCCCCAGCATTTT CASSPKGTGQPQHF
- TRBJ2-5 TRBD1 TRBV7-9 TGTGCCAGCAGCTGGGGGACAGGGTCGGTCCAAGAGACCCAGTACTTC CASSWGTGSVQETQYF
- TRBJ2-7 TRBD1 TRBV9 TGTGCCAGCAACCGGGACAGCTCCTACGAGCAGTACTTC CASNRDSSYEQYF
- TRBJ1-3 TRBD1 TRBV5-4 TGTGCCAGCAGCCAGGGGGGGAGCGGAAACACCATATATTTT CASSQGGSGNTIYF
once TRBJ2-4 - TRBV19 TGTGCCAGTAGTATGCCCCCCGGGGGAGCCAAAAACATTCAGTACTTC CASSMPPGGAKNIQYF
- TRBJ2-7 - TRBV7-9 TGTGCCAGCAACCCCGGGACGCAAACCTACGAGCAGTACTTC CASNPGTQTYEQYF
- TRBJ1-2 - TRBV6-5 TGTGCCAGCAGGGGACTGGGCGGGGGCTACACCTTC CASRGLGGGYTF
- TRBJ2-3 TRBD2 TRBV5-1 TGCGCCACCACTAGCGGGAGAAAGGATTTAGATACGCAGTATTTT CATTSGRKDLDTQYF
- TRBJ2-7 - TRBV21-1 TGTGCCAGCAGCAGGGGCGGGAGTAGCAACGAGCAGTACTTC CASSRGGSSNEQYF
few TRBJ2-7 - TRBV6-1 TGTGCCAGCAGTGTCGGACAGCTCCTAGACGAGCAGTACTTC CASSVGQLLDEQYF
- TRBJ1-2 - TRBV10-1 TGCGCCAGCAGTGAAAACAGCAACACCAACTATGGCTACACCTTC CASSENSNTNYGYTF
few TRBJ2-1 TRBD2 TRBV5-4 TGTGCCAGCAGCTTTGGGGGAGGGAGCTCCTACAATGAGCAGTTCTTC CASSFGGGSSYNEQFF
- TRBJ2-7 TRBD2 TRBV27 TGTGCCAGCAGTTCGGGACTAGCGCCCTACGAGCAGTACTTC CASSSGLAPYEQYF
- TRBJ1-4 TRBD1 TRBV6-5 TGTGCCAGCAGTTGGACAGGGGGCACTGGTGAAAAACTGTTTTTT CASSWTGGTGEKLFF
- TRBJ2-2 TRBD1 TRBV7-9 TGTGCCAGCAGCCCGGGACAGGGTTTGGCCGGGGAGCTGTTTTTT CASSPGQGLAGELFF
few TRBJ2-7 TRBD2 TRBV5-1 TGCGCCAGCAGCTTTGAGACGGGAGGCCTCTACGAGCAGTACTTC CASSFETGGLYEQYF
few TRBJ2-1 - TRBV5-1 TGCGCCAGCAGCTGGCCTAGCCCATACAATGAGCAGTTCTTC CASSWPSPYNEQFF
- TRBJ2-2 - TRBV10-3 TGTGCCATCAGTGAGTCAACGGGATATACCGGGGAGCTGTTTTTT CAISESTGYTGELFF
- TRBJ2-5 - TRBV25-1 TGTGCCGGTTCCAGCGATCAAGAGACCCAGTACTTC CAGSSDQETQYF
- TRBJ1-4 - TRBV2 TGTGCCAGCAGTGAATTTGGGGCAGCGGGAAATGAAAAACTGTTTTTT CASSEFGAAGNEKLFF
- TRBJ2-4 - TRBV11-2 TGTGCCAGCAGCTTAAGCCTAGCGCTAGCCAAAAACATTCAGTACTTC CASSLSLALAKNIQYF
once TRBJ2-2 - TRBV11-2 TGTGCCAGCATCAGACTCGTGGGGGAGCTGTTTTTT CASIRLVGELFF
- TRBJ2-2 - TRBV2 TGTGCCAGCACCCTGACTACAAACACCGGGGAGCTGTTTTTT CASTLTTNTGELFF
- TRBJ2-7 TRBD1 TRBV28 TGTGCCAGCAGTAGGGGGGGACAGGGGTTCTACGAGCAGTACTTC CASSRGGQGFYEQYF
- TRBJ2-5 TRBD2 TRBV28 TGTGCCAGCAGTTCGCCACTAGCGGGACAAGAGACCCAGTACTTC CASSSPLAGQETQYF
- TRBJ2-5 - TRBV5-1 TGCGCCAGTTCACCGGGGAGCCAAGAGACCCAGTACTTC CASSPGSQETQYF
few TRBJ2-2 - TRBV6-1 TGTGCCAGCACGGAACATTTGAACACCGGGGAGCTGTTTTTT CASTEHLNTGELFF
- TRBJ2-1 - TRBV2 TGTGCCAGCAGTAACACAAATGAGCAGTTCTTC CASSNTNEQFF
once TRBJ1-2 TRBD1 TRBV7-8 TGTGCCAGCAGCTTAGGACAGGGCGGCGGCTACACCTTC CASSLGQGGGYTF
- TRBJ1-3 - TRBV28 TGTGCCAGCAGTTTGATGTCGGCGGGTTTGGACACCATATATTTT CASSLMSAGLDTIYF
- TRBJ1-5 - TRBV29-1 TGCAGCGTTCGCCGGGACCCCCGGTCGAGCAATCAGCCCCAGCATTTT CSVRRDPRSSNQPQHF
- TRBJ1-1 - TRBV6-4 TGTGCCAGCAGGGGGTCAGGCCCTGAAGCTTTCTTT CASRGSGPEAFF
- TRBJ2-7 - TRBV30 TGTGCCTGGAGTGTACAACAGGCGTGGGAGCAGTACTTC CAWSVQQAWEQYF
few TRBJ1-5 - TRBV19 TGTGCCAGTAGTACCCGGGGGACACCCGATTATAGCAATCAGCCCCAGCATTTT CASSTRGTPDYSNQPQHF
- TRBJ2-7 TRBD2 TRBV9 TGTGCCAGCAGCGTAGGGCTAGCGGGAGACGAGGTCTTCTACGAGCAGTACTTC CASSVGLAGDEVFYEQYF
- TRBJ2-7 - TRBV4-1 TGCGCCAGCAGCCAAGCGGCGGCCCAGGGCTACGAGCAGTACTTC CASSQAAAQGYEQYF
few TRBJ1-2 TRBD1 TRBV28 TGTGCCAGCAGTTTTCAGGGGGATTATGGCTACACCTTC CASSFQGDYGYTF
- TRBJ2-3 TRBD1 TRBV5-1 TGCGCCAGCGACCGGACAGGGGTCACAGATACGCAGTATTTT CASDRTGVTDTQYF
- TRBJ1-3 - TRBV10-1 TGCGCCAGCAGTGAGTTCGGGGGTTCTGGAAACACCATATATTTT CASSEFGGSGNTIYF
few TRBJ2-5 TRBD1 TRBV7-2 TGTGCCAGCAGCACATTCTACAGGGGCGAGACCCAGTACTTC CASSTFYRGETQYF
- TRBJ1-2 - TRBV29-1 TGCAGCGTCCGAGGGGGTATTTTCTATGGCTACACCTTC CSVRGGIFYGYTF